Shown below are 7 T cell receptor beta chains from a single sample sequenced in a study of metastatic and nonmetastatic thyroid tumors. All patients were untreated before thyroid surgery. TCRdb recomputed clones from the PCR reads via MiXCR. The sample contains tens of thousands of clones, about 16% of which appear only once. The sequenced material came from blood. All receptors derive from a male donor with papillary thyroid cancer or a benign thyroid nodule (not recorded which). Some clones in this sample may be carry-over from other donors' samples.

On this clone itself: A junction boundary mismatches the germline segment, possibly from a read error. The gene calls are TRBV6-1 and TRBJ2-1, with TRBD2 identical over 11 bases. The germline gives CDR1 MNHNS, CDR2 SASEGT. There are 15 residues in the CDR3. As DNA, the CDR3 is TGTGCCAGCAGTCTGGGACTAGCGGTAGACAATGAGCATTTCTTC. It encodes CASSLGLAVDNEHFF.

This clone was counted only a few times. The gene calls are TRBV28 and TRBJ1-5; 9 bases match TRBD1. This CDR3 comprises 18 residues. The ends lost 8 bases at V and 2 bases at J; junction bases unmatched: 16. Germline CDR1 is MDHEN and CDR2 is SYDVKM. This CDR3 reads CASFQSGTGCTCNQPQHF. Written as DNA, the CDR3 is TGTGCCAGCTTTCAGTCCGGGACAGGGTGCACGTGCAATCAGCCCCAGCATTTT. Filled out from reference TRBV28 and TRBJ1-5, the complete variable domain reads DVKVTQSSRYLVKRTGEKVFLECVQDMDHENMFWYRQDPGLGLRLIYFSYDVKMKEKGDIPEGYSVSREKKERFSLILESASTNQTSMYLCASFQSGTGCTCNQPQHFGDGTRLSIL.

This clone has ten or more counts. The chain has TRBV6-6 and TRBJ1-1; possible D gene TRBD1, 5 bases. CDR3 size: 14 residues. In germline, CDR1 is MNHNY, CDR2 SVGAGI (reference sequence). V lost 2 bases to trimming and J lost 3 bases, with 10 bases between them. CDR3 nucleotide sequence: TGTGCCAGCAGTTACGGGGGGGGGGACACTGAAGCTTTCTTT. Residues: CASSYGGGDTEAFF.

The sample holds many counts of this clone. The chain uses TRBV20-1 and TRBJ1-6; no reliable D call. CDR3 length equals 13 residues. Trimming removed 0 bases at V and 10 bases at J, with 10 bases between. The germline CDR1 and CDR2 sequences are DFQATT and SNEGSKA (reference sequence). The CDR3, as DNA: TGCAGTGCTAGAGAGATAGGGTTATCACCCCTCCACTTT. It translates to CSAREIGLSPLHF.

This clone has ten or more counts. The chain combines TRBV6-1 with TRBJ2-2; D possibly corresponds to TRBD1 (6 bases). V was trimmed by 6 bases and J by 6 bases, leaving 17 bases between them. Per the germline V gene, CDR1 is MNHNS and CDR2 is SASEGT. The CDR3 spans 15 residues. This CDR3 is CASRGAGVLAGELFF. The CDR3 coding sequence is TGTGCCAGCAGGGGAGCAGGGGTATTGGCCGGGGAGCTGTTTTTT.

This clone occurred many times. This chain joins TRBV29-1 and TRBJ1-2; no clear D gene. Trimming took 6 bases from V and 8 from J, leaving 7 bases between them. Looked up from germline, CDR1 is SQVTM and CDR2 is ANQGSEA. The CDR3 is 9 amino acids. This chain's CDR3 is CSVSGGYTF. CDR3 nucleotide sequence: TGCAGCGTATCGGGAGGCTACACCTTC.

This clone was recorded at least ten times. The chain links TRBV28 to TRBJ1-1; 8 bases agree with TRBD1. The ends lost 2 bases at V and 5 bases at J; junction bases unmatched: 1. The CDR3 has 13 residues. The germline CDR1 and CDR2 sequences are MDHEN and SYDVKM. CDR3 in DNA: TGTGCCAGCAGTTTACGGACAGGGACTGAAGCTTTCTTT. The encoded protein is CASSLRTGTEAFF.